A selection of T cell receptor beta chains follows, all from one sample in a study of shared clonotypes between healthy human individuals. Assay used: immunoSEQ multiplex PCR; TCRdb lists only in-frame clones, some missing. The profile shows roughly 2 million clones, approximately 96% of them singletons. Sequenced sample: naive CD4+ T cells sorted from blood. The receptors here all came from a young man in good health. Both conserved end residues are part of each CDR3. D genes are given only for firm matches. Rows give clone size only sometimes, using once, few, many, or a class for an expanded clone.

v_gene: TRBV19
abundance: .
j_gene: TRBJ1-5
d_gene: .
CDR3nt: TGTGCCAGTAGTATGAGGTTACAGGGCAATCAGCCCCAGCATTTT
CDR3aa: CASSMRLQGNQPQHF

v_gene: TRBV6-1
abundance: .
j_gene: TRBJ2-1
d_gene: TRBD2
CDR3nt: TGTGCCAGCAGTGATACTAGCGGGAGGTTCGCTGAGCAGTTCTTC
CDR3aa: CASSDTSGRFAEQFF

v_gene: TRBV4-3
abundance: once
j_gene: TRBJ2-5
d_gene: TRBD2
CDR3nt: TGCGCCAGCAGCCAAGAAGCTAGCGGGTATGAGACCCAGTACTTC
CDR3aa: CASSQEASGYETQYF

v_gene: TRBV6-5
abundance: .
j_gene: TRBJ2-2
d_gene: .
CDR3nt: TGTGCCAGCAGTTACGACAGGAACACCGGGGAGCTGTTTTTT
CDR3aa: CASSYDRNTGELFF

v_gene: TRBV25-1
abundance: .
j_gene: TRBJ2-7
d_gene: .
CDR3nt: TGTGCCACGCGGAGGGACACCTCCTACGAGCAGTACTTC
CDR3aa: CATRRDTSYEQYF

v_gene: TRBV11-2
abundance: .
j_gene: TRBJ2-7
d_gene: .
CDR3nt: TGTGCCAGCAGCTTAGATCGAACCCTGGCTCCGTCCTACGAGCAGTACTTC
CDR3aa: CASSLDRTLAPSYEQYF

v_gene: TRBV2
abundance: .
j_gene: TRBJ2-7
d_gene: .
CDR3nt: TGTGCCAGCAGCGAAAATTTAGGGGGTTTCGGGCAGTACTTC
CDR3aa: CASSENLGGFGQYF

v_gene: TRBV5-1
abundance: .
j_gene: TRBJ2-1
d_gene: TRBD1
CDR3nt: TGCGCCAGCAGCCAGGACAGGGCATACAATGAGCAGTTCTTC
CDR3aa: CASSQDRAYNEQFF

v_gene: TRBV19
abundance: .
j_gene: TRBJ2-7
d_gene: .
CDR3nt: TGTGCCAGTAGTACCGCCCCGAGGGGTGGCTACGAGCAGTACTTC
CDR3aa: CASSTAPRGGYEQYF

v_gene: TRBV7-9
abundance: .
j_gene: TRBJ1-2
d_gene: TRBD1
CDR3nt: TGTGCCAGCAGCCGGACAGGCGACGGCTATGGCTACACCTTC
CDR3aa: CASSRTGDGYGYTF

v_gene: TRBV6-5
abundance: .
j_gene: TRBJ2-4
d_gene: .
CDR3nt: TGTGCCAGCCTGAGGAGGCGAGCCAAAAACATTCAGTACTTC
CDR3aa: CASLRRRAKNIQYF

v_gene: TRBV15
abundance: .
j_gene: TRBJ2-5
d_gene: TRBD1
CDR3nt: TGTGCCACCAGCAGGACAGGGTCTGGAGAGACCCAGTACTTC
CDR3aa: CATSRTGSGETQYF

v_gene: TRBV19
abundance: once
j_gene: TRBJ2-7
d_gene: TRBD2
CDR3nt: TGTGCCAGTAGTCGTAGCGGGGTGGAAAGCTACGAGCAGTACTTC
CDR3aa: CASSRSGVESYEQYF

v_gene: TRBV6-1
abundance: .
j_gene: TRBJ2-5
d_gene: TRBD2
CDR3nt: TGTGCCAGCAGGCGGGAGAGGTTGGAGACCCAGTACTTC
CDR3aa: CASRRERLETQYF

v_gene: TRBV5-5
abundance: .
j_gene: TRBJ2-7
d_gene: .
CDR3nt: TGTGCCAGCAGACCAGGACTAAACTACGAGCAGTACTTC
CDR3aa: CASRPGLNYEQYF

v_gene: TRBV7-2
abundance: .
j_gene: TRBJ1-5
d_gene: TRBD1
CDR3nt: TGTGCCAGCAGCTTCTGGCGACAGGGCGGTCAGCCCCAGCATTTT
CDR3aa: CASSFWRQGGQPQHF

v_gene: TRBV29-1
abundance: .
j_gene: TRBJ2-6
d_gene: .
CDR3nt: TGCAGCGTCGCAGCTGGGGCCAACGTCCTGACTTTC
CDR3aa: CSVAAGANVLTF

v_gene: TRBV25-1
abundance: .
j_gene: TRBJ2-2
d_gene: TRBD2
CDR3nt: TGTGCCAGCAGTGAGGAGAGCGGGAGGGCCGGGGAGCTGTTTTTT
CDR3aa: CASSEESGRAGELFF

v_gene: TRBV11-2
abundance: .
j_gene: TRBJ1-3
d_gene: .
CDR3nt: TGTGCCAGCAGCTTCACGGATGGAAACACCATATATTTT
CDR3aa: CASSFTDGNTIYF

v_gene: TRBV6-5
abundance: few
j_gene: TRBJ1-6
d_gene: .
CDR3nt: TGTGCCAGCTCGGTCAGGACAGTCTATAATTCACCCCTCCACTTT
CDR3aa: CASSVRTVYNSPLHF